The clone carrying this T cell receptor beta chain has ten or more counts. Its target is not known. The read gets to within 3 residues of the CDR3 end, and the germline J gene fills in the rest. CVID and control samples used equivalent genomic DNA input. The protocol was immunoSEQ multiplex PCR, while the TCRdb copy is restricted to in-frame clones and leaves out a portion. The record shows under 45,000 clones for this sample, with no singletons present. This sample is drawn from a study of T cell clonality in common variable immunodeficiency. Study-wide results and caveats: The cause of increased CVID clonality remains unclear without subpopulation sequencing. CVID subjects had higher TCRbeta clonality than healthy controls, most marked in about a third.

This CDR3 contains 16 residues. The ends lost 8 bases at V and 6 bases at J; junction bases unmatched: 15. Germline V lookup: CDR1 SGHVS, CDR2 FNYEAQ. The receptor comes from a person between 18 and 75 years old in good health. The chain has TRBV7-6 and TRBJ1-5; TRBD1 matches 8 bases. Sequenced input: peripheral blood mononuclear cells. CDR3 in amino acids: CASGAVPGGAGQPQHF. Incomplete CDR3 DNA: TGTGCCAGCGGCGCTGTCCCAGGGGGCGCGGGTCAGCCC.